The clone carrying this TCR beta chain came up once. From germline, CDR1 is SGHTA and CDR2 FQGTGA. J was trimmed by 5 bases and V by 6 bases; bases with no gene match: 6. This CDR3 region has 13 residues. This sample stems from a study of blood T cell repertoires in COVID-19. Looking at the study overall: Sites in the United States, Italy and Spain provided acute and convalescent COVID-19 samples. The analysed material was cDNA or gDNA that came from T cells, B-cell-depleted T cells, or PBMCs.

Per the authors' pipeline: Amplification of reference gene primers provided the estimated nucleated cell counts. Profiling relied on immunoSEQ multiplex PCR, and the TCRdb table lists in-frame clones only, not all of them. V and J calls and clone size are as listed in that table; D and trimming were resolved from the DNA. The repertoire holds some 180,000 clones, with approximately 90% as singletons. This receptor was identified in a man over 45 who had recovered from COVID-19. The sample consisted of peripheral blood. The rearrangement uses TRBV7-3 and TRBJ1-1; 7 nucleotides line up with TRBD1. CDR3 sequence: CASRLQGYTEAFF. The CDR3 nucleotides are TGTGCCAGCAGGCTACAGGGGTATACTGAAGCTTTCTTT.